The 25 T cell receptor beta chains below all came from one sample that was sequenced in a study of Graves' ophthalmopathy and Graves' hyperthyroidism. TCR beta CDR3 regions were amplified from RNA transcripts. In the first round, RT-PCR was carried out with HTBI primers, and a multiplex PCR formed the second round. TCRdb processed the multiplex PCR reads anew with MiXCR; each CDR3 protein has one entry. The sample shows roughly 170,000 distinct CDR3 sequences, 35% to 50% of them seen only once. Sequencing was carried out using peripheral blood. These receptors came from a man aged 25-40 years with Graves' ophthalmopathy.

The DNA for the CDR3 is TGTGCCAGCAGCCCCGCCGGGACAGGGGTCTACGAGCAGTACTTC. Amino acids: CASSPAGTGVYEQYF. The chain has TRBV28 and TRBJ2-7; TRBD1 aligns across 10 bases. Per germline, CDR1 MDHEN and CDR2 SYDVKM. V shed 6 bases, J shed 3 bases, and the junction held 8 bases outside the gene matches. The CDR3 spans 15 residues.

This clonotype was observed many times. The CDR3 reads CATSRGGLAERYEQYF. The CDR3 nucleotides read TGTGCCACCAGCAGAGGGGGACTAGCGGAGAGGTACGAGCAGTACTTC. The gene calls are TRBV15 and TRBJ2-7, with 11 bases aligning to TRBD2. CDR1 and CDR2 from the germline V gene are LNHNV and YYDKDF (reference sequence). This CDR3 spans 16 amino acids. V dropped 1 base and J dropped 4; count of bases not matched to a gene: 6.

This clonotype was counted at least ten times. The chain has TRBV6-1 and TRBJ2-2, with 9 nucleotides matching TRBD1. The germline V gene encodes CDR1 MNHNS and CDR2 SASEGT. V lost 6 bases to trimming and J lost 7 bases; unmatched junction nucleotides: 3. The CDR3 consists of 13 residues. The DNA of the CDR3 is TGTGCCAGCAGGGACAGGGGAAACGGGGAGCTGTTTTTT. It yields the protein CASRDRGNGELFF.

This clonotype has only a few counts. In DNA form, the CDR3 reads TGTGCCAGCCACCTTGGGACCTATAATTCACCCCTCCACTTT. The encoded protein is CASHLGTYNSPLHF. V usage is TRBV6-5 and J usage is TRBJ1-6; the D is unclear. Trimming took 8 bases from V and 2 from J, leaving 10 bases between them. The CDR3 contains 14 residues. The germline gives CDR1 MNHEY, CDR2 SVGAGI.

The J gene is TRBJ2-7, the V gene TRBV28, with TRBD1 matching 8 bases. The CDR3 runs 14 residues. Germline CDR1 MDHEN, CDR2 SYDVKM. V lost 3 bases and J lost 5; bases outside the gene matches: 6. CDR3 residues: CASSFWTGFDEQYF. Here the CDR3 DNA reads TGTGCCAGCAGTTTTTGGACAGGGTTCGACGAGCAGTACTTC.

This sequence joins TRBV20-1 and TRBJ1-1; D gene ambiguous. Between the trimmed V and J ends, which lost 1 base and 6 bases, there was a span of 15 bases. Germline lookup yields CDR1 DFQATT and CDR2 SNEGSKA (reference sequence). The CDR3 spans 14 residues. CDR3: CSARGSTLSPEAFF. DNA of the CDR3: TGCAGTGCTAGAGGGAGTACCCTGTCCCCTGAAGCTTTCTTT.

This clonotype has only a few counts. The rearrangement links TRBV11-1 to TRBJ1-1, with D unresolved. Between the trimmed V and J ends, which lost 2 bases and 0 bases, there was a span of 13 bases. The CDR3 runs to 16 residues. CDR1 SGHAT and CDR2 FQDESV come from the germline V gene (reference sequence). CDR3 region: CASSLSTGGLNTEAFF. CDR3 sequence (DNA): TGTGCCAGCAGCTTAAGCACGGGCGGATTGAACACTGAAGCTTTCTTT.

The rearrangement links TRBV28 to TRBJ1-5; D unresolved. The V and J ends lost 3 bases and 7 bases respectively, with 13 bases between them. Germline V CDR1 and CDR2: MDHEN, SYDVKM. The CDR3 runs to 14 residues. CDR3 nucleotides: TGTGCCAGCAGTTTTGCCGGGGTAGGGCAGCCCCAGCATTTT. Translated, it gives CASSFAGVGQPQHF. The complete variable domain, with remaining parts taken from reference TRBV28 and TRBJ1-5, reads DVKVTQSSRYLVKRTGEKVFLECVQDMDHENMFWYRQDPGLGLRLIYFSYDVKMKEKGDIPEGYSVSREKKERFSLILESASTNQTSMYLCASSFAGVGQPQHFGDGTRLSIL.

This clonotype occurred many times. The rearrangement joins TRBV6-2 or TRBV6-3 to TRBJ2-5; maybe TRBD1 (5 bases). The V gene lost 2 bases and the J gene lost 1 base, with 8 bases spanning the gap. The CDR3 is made up of 14 amino acids. Germline values: CDR1 MNHEY, CDR2 SVGEGT. DNA for the CDR3: TGTGCCAGCAGTTACGCTACAGGCCAAGAGACCCAGTACTTC. Protein product: CASSYATGQETQYF.

This clonotype was seen many times. This chain joins TRBV28 and TRBJ2-5; the D gene is possibly TRBD2 (5 bases). V lost 6 bases, J lost 4 bases, and 12 bases lay in between. The length of the CDR3 is 13 residues. The germline gives CDR1 MDHEN, CDR2 SYDVKM. The chain's CDR3 is CASRSTRPETQYF. CDR3 nucleotides: TGTGCCAGCAGGTCCACTAGGCCAGAGACCCAGTACTTC.

The rearrangement joins TRBV9 to TRBJ2-7; D is ambiguous. V dropped 0 bases and J dropped 5 bases, with 12 bases sitting between them. This CDR3 spans 14 amino acids. Germline V gives CDR1 SGDLS, CDR2 YYNGEE. The CDR3 DNA reads as TGTGCCAGCAGCGTAGTAGGTAGAGAAGACGAGCAGTACTTC. Its protein product is CASSVVGREDEQYF.

This clonotype was recorded many times. This chain connects TRBV30 to TRBJ2-4; D is perhaps TRBD2 (5 bases). Germline CDR1 reads GTSNPN; CDR2 reads SVGIG (reference sequence). Between the trimmed V and J ends, which lost 5 bases and 2 bases, there was a span of 10 bases. The CDR3 loop spans 13 amino acids. The DNA for the CDR3 is TGTGCCTGGGGTGAGGGAACCAAAAACATTCAGTACTTC. Translating it yields CAWGEGTKNIQYF.

This chain links TRBV7-2 with TRBJ2-7; TRBD1 aligns across 12 bases. Germline CDR1 SGHTA, CDR2 FQGNSA. This CDR3 spans 14 amino acids. The V gene end was trimmed by 6 bases and the J gene end by 3 bases; junction bases not matched to a gene: 3. The CDR3 protein is CASRGTGGIYEQYF. Written as DNA, the CDR3 is TGTGCCAGCAGAGGGACAGGGGGCATCTACGAGCAGTACTTC.

Many counts were recorded for this clonotype. The chain recombines TRBV30 with TRBJ1-5, with D perhaps matching TRBD1 (5 bases). Germline loops: CDR1 GTSNPN, CDR2 SVGIG (reference sequence). Trimming took off 5 bases at V and 3 bases at J, with 17 bases between the two ends. The CDR3 extends over 15 amino acids. The CDR3 nucleotides read TGTGCCTGGGGCCCTCGACAGAGAGTCAATCAGCCCCAGCATTTT. This translates into CAWGPRQRVNQPQHF.

This clonotype showed up many times. The chain uses TRBV19 and TRBJ2-7; 7 bases align to TRBD1. The CDR3 is made up of 14 amino acids. The trim removed 3 bases at V and 6 bases at J, leaving 8 bases unmatched. CDR1 is LNHDA, CDR2 SQIVND, per germline (reference sequence). This CDR3 is CASSIVRGGAEQYF. The CDR3 nucleotides are TGTGCCAGTAGTATCGTGCGAGGGGGCGCCGAGCAGTACTTC.

The genes are TRBV6-2 or TRBV6-3 and TRBJ2-2; 7 bases line up with TRBD2. CDR3 length: 16 residues. V lost 6 bases, J lost 4 bases, and 11 bases stayed unmatched. Germline-derived CDR1 and CDR2 are MNHEY and SVGEGT. This CDR3 is CASSSRSGTGTGELFF. The CDR3 coding sequence is TGTGCCAGCAGCTCCCGAAGCGGGACGGGCACCGGGGAGCTGTTTTTT.

At least ten counts were recorded for this clonotype. This rearrangement joins TRBV5-1 to TRBJ1-2; D is possibly TRBD1 (5 bases). Trimming shortened V by 3 bases and J by 3 bases, and 9 bases separated the two germline ends. Germline CDR1 is SGHRS and CDR2 is YFSETQ. CDR3 length: 13 residues. The CDR3 nucleotides are TGCGCCAGCAGCTCAGGGTACGACTATGGCTACACCTTC. Amino acids: CASSSGYDYGYTF.

This clonotype showed up many times. The gene calls are TRBV29-1 and TRBJ1-2, with a weak D call TRBD1 (5 bases). The CDR3 spans 13 residues. Per germline, CDR1 SQVTM and CDR2 ANQGSEA. V lost 0 bases to trimming and J lost 7 bases, with 12 bases between them. In DNA form, the CDR3 reads TGCAGCGTTGAAGAGAGGGAGGGGATTGGCTACACCTTC. It codes for CSVEEREGIGYTF.

The gene calls are TRBV12-3 or TRBV12-4 and TRBJ1-6; D perhaps matches TRBD1 (6 bases). V was pared by 6 bases and J by 6 bases, with 15 bases between. This CDR3 contains 15 residues. Here the CDR3 reads CASSATGSGNSPLHF. CDR3 DNA: TGTGCCAGCAGCGCCACAGGGAGTGGTAATTCACCCCTCCACTTT.

CDR3 DNA sequence: TGTGCCTGGAGCGTTGGGGGGGAAGGCTACGAGCAGTACTTC. Translating gives CAWSVGGEGYEQYF. The chain joins TRBV30 to TRBJ2-7; TRBD2 agrees at 7 bases. The CDR3 totals 14 residues. Trimming took 3 bases from V and 3 from J; bases not matched to a gene: 8. Per the germline V gene, CDR1 is GTSNPN and CDR2 is SVGIG (reference sequence).

This chain joins TRBV7-8 and TRBJ2-5; 8 bases map to TRBD2. Germline V gives CDR1 SGHVS, CDR2 FQNEAQ. The ends lost 3 bases at V and 6 bases at J; junction bases unmatched: 15. CDR3 length: 17 amino acids. CDR3: CASSLRRAGTRDKTQYF. CDR3 bases: TGTGCCAGCAGCTTGAGGAGGGCCGGGACTAGGGATAAGACCCAGTACTTC.

This clonotype came up many times. The chain links TRBV28 to TRBJ1-3, with D possibly being TRBD1 (6 bases). This CDR3 has 14 amino acids. In germline, CDR1 is MDHEN, CDR2 SYDVKM. The germline V and J ends were trimmed by 5 bases and 4 bases, with 12 bases remaining between them. The CDR3 region has the DNA TGTGCCAGCAGTGAAGGGGGGCAGGGAAACACCATATATTTT. It is translated as CASSEGGQGNTIYF.

This clonotype has at least ten counts. The chain employs TRBV6-1 and TRBJ2-5, with no clear D. In germline, CDR1 is MNHNS, CDR2 SASEGT. CDR3 length: 11 amino acids. V was pared by 7 bases and J by 6 bases, with 9 bases between. The CDR3 sequence: CASTSMKTQYF. The DNA of the CDR3 is TGTGCCAGCACCTCGATGAAGACCCAGTACTTC.

Ten or more counts support this clonotype. The rearrangement links TRBV6-2 or TRBV6-3 to TRBJ2-2, with D uncertain. V lost 2 bases, J lost 3 bases, and 10 bases lay in between. CDR3 length equals 15 residues. In germline, CDR1 is MNHEY, CDR2 SVGEGT. This chain's CDR3 is CASSYVGTYTGELFF. For the CDR3, the DNA is TGTGCCAGCAGTTACGTGGGAACCTACACCGGGGAGCTGTTTTTT.

This clonotype was counted at least ten times. This sequence joins TRBV9 and TRBJ1-1; weak D call: TRBD1 (6 bases). V gave up 3 bases and J gave up 0 bases, with 12 bases separating them. Germline CDR1 is SGDLS and CDR2 is YYNGEE. The length of the CDR3 is 15 residues. CDR3 coding DNA: TGTGCCAGCAGCGCTCGGACAGAAATGAACACTGAAGCTTTCTTT. It encodes CASSARTEMNTEAFF.